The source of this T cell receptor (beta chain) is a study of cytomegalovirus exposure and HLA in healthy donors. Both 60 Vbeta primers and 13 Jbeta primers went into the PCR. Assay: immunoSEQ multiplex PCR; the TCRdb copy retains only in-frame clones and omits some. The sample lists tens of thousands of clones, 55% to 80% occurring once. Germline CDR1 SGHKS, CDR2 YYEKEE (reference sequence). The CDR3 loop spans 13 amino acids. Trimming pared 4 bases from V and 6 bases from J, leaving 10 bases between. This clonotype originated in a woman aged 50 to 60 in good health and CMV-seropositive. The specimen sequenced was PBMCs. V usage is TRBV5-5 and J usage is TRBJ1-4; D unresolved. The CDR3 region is CASSASSDEKLFF. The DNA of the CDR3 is TGTGCCAGCAGCGCCTCGAGTGATGAAAAACTGTTTTTT. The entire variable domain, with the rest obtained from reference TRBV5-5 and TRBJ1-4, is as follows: DAGVTQSPTHLIKTRGQQVTLRCSPISGHKSVSWYQQVLGQGPQFIFQYYEKEERGRGNFPDRFSARQFPNYSSELNVNALLLGDSALYLCASSASSDEKLFFGSGTQLSVL.